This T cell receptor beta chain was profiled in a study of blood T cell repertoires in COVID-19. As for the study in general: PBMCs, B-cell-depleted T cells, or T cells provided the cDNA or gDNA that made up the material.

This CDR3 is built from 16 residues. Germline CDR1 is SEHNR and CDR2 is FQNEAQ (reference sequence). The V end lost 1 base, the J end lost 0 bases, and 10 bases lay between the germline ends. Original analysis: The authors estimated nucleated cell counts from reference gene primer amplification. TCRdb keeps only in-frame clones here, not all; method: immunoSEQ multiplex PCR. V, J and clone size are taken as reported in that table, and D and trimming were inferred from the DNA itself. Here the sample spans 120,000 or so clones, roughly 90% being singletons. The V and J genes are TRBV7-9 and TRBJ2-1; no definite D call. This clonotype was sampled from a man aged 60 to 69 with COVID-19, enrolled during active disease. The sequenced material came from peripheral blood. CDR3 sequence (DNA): TGTGCCAGCAGCTTAGGACTTCTAAGCTCCTACAATGAGCAGTTCTTC. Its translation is CASSLGLLSSYNEQFF.